The 17 T cell receptor beta chains given below trace back to one sample, sequenced in a study of blood T cell repertoires in COVID-19. The assay was immunoSEQ multiplex PCR, and TCRdb's table has in-frame clones only and misses some. Among 160,000 or so clones listed, around 87% were seen once. Sequencing was performed on peripheral blood. These receptors were obtained from a woman between 40 and 55 years old with acute or convalescent COVID-19.

J is TRBJ1-6 and V is TRBV28; D gene unclear. V dropped 7 bases and J dropped 0 bases, with 7 bases sitting between them. The CDR3 covers 14 residues. Germline CDR1 reads MDHEN; CDR2 reads SYDVKM. CDR3 sequence (DNA): TGTGCCAGCATTACGAGCTCCTATAATTCACCCCTCCACTTT. This translates into CASITSSYNSPLHF. The whole variable domain, filled in from reference TRBV28 and TRBJ1-6, reads DVKVTQSSRYLVKRTGEKVFLECVQDMDHENMFWYRQDPGLGLRLIYFSYDVKMKEKGDIPEGYSVSREKKERFSLILESASTNQTSMYLCASITSSYNSPLHFGNGTRLTVT.

This clone was picked up a small number of times. The chain carries TRBV30 and TRBJ2-7, with 9 bases fitting TRBD2. The CDR3 covers 15 residues. After removal of 2 bases from V and 0 bases from J, the junction contained 5 bases not matched to a gene. Per the germline V gene, CDR1 is GTSNPN and CDR2 is SVGIG (reference sequence). The CDR3 region has the DNA TGTGCCTGGAGTTCACTAGCGGGCAACTCCTACGAGCAGTACTTC. Amino acids: CAWSSLAGNSYEQYF.

The chain employs TRBV2 and TRBJ1-2, with D maybe TRBD1 (5 bases). With 0 bases removed from V and 7 bases from J, the gap between germline ends came to 15 bases. The CDR3 has 15 residues. Germline lookup yields CDR1 SNHLY and CDR2 FYNNEI. The CDR3 DNA follows: TGTGCCAGCAGTGAAGCCCCGGTGGCAGGGCGTGGCTACACCTTC. It is translated as CASSEAPVAGRGYTF.

This chain links TRBV28 with TRBJ1-2; D gene uncertain. Germline CDR1 reads MDHEN; CDR2 reads SYDVKM. Trimming removed 6 bases from V and 4 bases from J, with 6 bases in between. The CDR3 totals 11 residues. CDR3 loop: CASSFLYGYTF. CDR3 DNA: TGTGCCAGCAGCTTCCTCTATGGCTACACCTTC.

This clone was seen more than once but under ten times. The rearrangement uses TRBV15 and TRBJ1-1; TRBD1 is a possible D gene (6 bases). The CDR3 sequence is 12 residues long. Germline V gene sequence: CDR1 LNHNV, CDR2 YYDKDF (reference sequence). Trimming took off 3 bases at V and 5 bases at J, with 7 bases between the two ends. The CDR3 sequence: CATSSTGTEAFF. CDR3 coding DNA: TGTGCCACCAGCAGTACAGGGACTGAAGCTTTCTTT.

As DNA, the CDR3 is TGTGCCAGCAGCTTACAACTAGGGCTGACAGATACGCAGTATTTT. This sequence encodes CASSLQLGLTDTQYF. The chain couples TRBV7-2 to TRBJ2-3; maybe TRBD2 (5 bases). The germline CDR1 and CDR2 sequences are SGHTA and FQGNSA. The CDR3 totals 15 residues. With 2 bases removed from V and 3 bases from J, the gap between germline ends came to 12 bases.

The chain joins TRBV2 to TRBJ1-3, with 8 bases identical to TRBD1. The CDR3 runs to 17 residues. Germline V CDR1 and CDR2: SNHLY, FYNNEI. With V trimmed by 6 bases and J by 0 bases, 10 bases remained unmatched. The CDR3 protein is CASRRDRGPASGNTIYF. CDR3 DNA sequence: TGTGCCAGCAGGAGAGACAGGGGACCAGCCTCTGGAAACACCATATATTTT.

This chain uses TRBV28 with TRBJ1-4; no definite D call. From germline, CDR1 is MDHEN and CDR2 SYDVKM. The CDR3 has 15 residues. The V end lost 7 bases, the J end lost 5 bases, and 17 bases lay between the germline ends. CDR3 loop: CASTPVSGNNEKLFF. As DNA, the CDR3 is TGTGCCAGCACTCCCGTTAGCGGCAACAATGAAAAACTGTTTTTT. Full variable domain (remainder filled in from reference TRBV28 and TRBJ1-4): DVKVTQSSRYLVKRTGEKVFLECVQDMDHENMFWYRQDPGLGLRLIYFSYDVKMKEKGDIPEGYSVSREKKERFSLILESASTNQTSMYLCASTPVSGNNEKLFFGSGTQLSVL.

The J gene is TRBJ2-1, the V gene TRBV6-5; 10 bases fit TRBD2. V shed 0 bases and J 9 bases; nucleotides not matched to a gene: 8. CDR1 MNHEY and CDR2 SVGAGI come from the germline V gene. CDR3 size: 16 residues. This chain's CDR3 is CASSYSRLAGVTEQFF. CDR3 coding DNA: TGTGCCAGCAGTTACTCCAGGCTAGCGGGAGTAACTGAGCAGTTCTTC.

This sequence joins TRBV10-3 and TRBJ2-7; TRBD2 matches at 9 bases. J lost 1 base, V lost 6 bases, and 4 bases had no gene match. The germline gives CDR1 ENHRY, CDR2 SYGVKD. The CDR3 loop spans 14 amino acids. CDR3 protein: CAIRPTSGSYEQYF. CDR3 nucleotides: TGTGCCATCAGGCCGACTAGCGGTTCCTACGAGCAGTACTTC.

The chain joins TRBV11-2 to TRBJ2-1, with 7 positions matching TRBD1. Germline V gene sequence: CDR1 SGHAT, CDR2 FQNNGV. The V and J ends lost 5 bases and 2 bases, in that order; junction bases with no gene match: 6. This CDR3 region has 15 residues. The CDR3, as DNA: TGTGCCAGCAGCGCCCGACAGGGACCCTACAATGAGCAGTTCTTC. Translating gives CASSARQGPYNEQFF.

The DNA for the CDR3 is TGTGCCAGCAGCCAGAGCGATGCTCCAGGGCCCACTGAAGCTTTCTTT. It is translated as CASSQSDAPGPTEAFF. This chain joins TRBV4-2 and TRBJ1-1; weak D call: TRBD1 (5 bases). The germline CDR1 and CDR2 sequences are LGHNA and YNFKEQ. V was pared by 3 bases and J by 4 bases, with 18 bases between. The CDR3 spans 16 residues.

The CDR3 is CASSRQAKTSYEQYF. The CDR3 bases are TGTGCCAGCAGCAGACAGGCGAAGACTTCCTACGAGCAGTACTTC. The chain joins TRBV14 to TRBJ2-7; a weak D match, TRBD1 (6 bases). The CDR3 is 15 amino acids. Germline-derived CDR1 and CDR2 are SGHDN and FVKESK. Trimming shortened V by 5 bases and J by 1 base, and 15 bases separated the two germline ends.

The table lists this clone with a few counts. The chain employs TRBV12-3 or TRBV12-4 and TRBJ1-1, with D perhaps matching TRBD1 (6 bases). V was clipped by 6 bases and J by 6 bases, with 11 bases between them. The CDR3 has 12 amino acids. For the CDR3, the DNA is TGTGCCAGCAGGGACAGACAGGCTGAAGCTTTCTTT. Residues: CASRDRQAEAFF.

The chain is built from TRBV3-1 (or the pseudogene TRBV3-2) and TRBJ2-7; 11 nucleotides agree with TRBD2. Germline lookup yields CDR1 LGHDT and CDR2 YNNKEL (reference sequence). The length of the CDR3 is 17 residues. The V and J ends lost 2 bases and 7 bases, in that order; junction bases with no gene match: 13. The CDR3 region has the DNA TGTGCCAGCAGCCAATTCGGGAATAGCGGGAGGGCCGGTGAGCAGTACTTC. Amino acids: CASSQFGNSGRAGEQYF.

In this sample, this clone turned up once. This chain connects TRBV30 to TRBJ1-2, with a tentative D call TRBD1 (5 bases). Trimming took 2 bases from V and 3 from J, leaving 10 bases between them. The CDR3 runs 13 residues. CDR1 is GTSNPN and CDR2 is SVGIG in the germline V gene (reference sequence). Here the CDR3 reads CAWSSGDYYGYTF. The CDR3 DNA reads as TGTGCCTGGAGTTCGGGGGATTACTATGGCTACACCTTC.

The table lists this clone with a few counts. This sequence joins TRBV5-1 and TRBJ2-2; 11 nucleotides match TRBD1. Germline V gene lookup returns CDR1 SGHRS and CDR2 YFSETQ. V was clipped by 4 bases and J by 4 bases; unmatched bases: 3. The length of the CDR3 is 15 residues. The CDR3 DNA reads as TGCGCCAGCAGCCCGGGACAGGGGGGCACCGGGGAGCTGTTTTTT. Residues: CASSPGQGGTGELFF.